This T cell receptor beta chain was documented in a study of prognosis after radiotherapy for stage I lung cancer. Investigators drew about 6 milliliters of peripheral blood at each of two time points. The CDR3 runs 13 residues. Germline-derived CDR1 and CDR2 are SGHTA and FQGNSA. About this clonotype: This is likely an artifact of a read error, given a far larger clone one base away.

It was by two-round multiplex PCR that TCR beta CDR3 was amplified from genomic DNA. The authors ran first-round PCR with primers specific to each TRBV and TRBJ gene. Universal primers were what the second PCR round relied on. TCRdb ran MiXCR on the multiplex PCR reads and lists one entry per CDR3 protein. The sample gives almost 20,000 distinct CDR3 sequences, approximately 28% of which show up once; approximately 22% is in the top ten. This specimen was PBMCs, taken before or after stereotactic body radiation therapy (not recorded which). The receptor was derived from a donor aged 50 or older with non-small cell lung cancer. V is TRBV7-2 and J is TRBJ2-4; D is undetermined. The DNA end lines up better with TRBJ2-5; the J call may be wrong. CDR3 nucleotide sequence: TGTGCCAACAGCCCCCCTGAATGGGAGACCCAGTACTTC. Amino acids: CANSPPEWETQYF.